What follows are 3 T cell receptor beta chains derived from one specimen sequenced in a study of T cell responses to AZD1222 COVID-19 vaccine. Libraries were prepared by immunoSEQ multiplex PCR; TCRdb keeps only in-frame clonotypes and omits some of them. The sample contains 130,000 to 150,000 clones, more than 75% of which appear only once. The material was peripheral blood, obtained on day 0 of MenACWY control vaccination. These receptors were obtained from an adult in good health.

This clone was observed many times. The rearrangement joins TRBV11-2 to TRBJ1-6, with D hard to call. This CDR3 comprises 14 residues. The germline V and J ends were trimmed by 4 bases and 7 bases, with 11 bases remaining between them. Germline V CDR1 and CDR2: SGHAT, FQNNGV. CDR3 in DNA: TGTGCCAGCAGCTCTCCGGCCCGGAATTCACCCCTCCACTTT. Amino acid sequence: CASSSPARNSPLHF.

This chain connects TRBV19 to TRBJ2-3; D is undetermined. The germline V gene encodes CDR1 LNHDA and CDR2 SQIVND (reference sequence). The ends were cut back, 6 bases at V and 2 bases at J, with 9 bases in the middle. The CDR3 runs 13 residues. CDR3 nucleotide sequence: TGTGCCAGTAGCCCTGCGAACACAGATACGCAGTATTTT. This sequence encodes CASSPANTDTQYF.

The V and J genes are TRBV10-1 and TRBJ2-3; TRBD2 matches at 7 bases. The V segment lost 2 bases and the J segment 0 bases; nucleotides outside the gene matches: 2. The CDR3 runs 15 residues. Germline V lookup: CDR1 WNHNN, CDR2 SYGVQD (reference sequence). The CDR3 DNA reads TGCGCCAGCAGTGAGATCGGGGGGAGCACAGATACGCAGTATTTT. Translated, it gives CASSEIGGSTDTQYF.